These 9 T cell receptor beta chains share one sample of origin, sequenced in a study of blood T cell repertoires in COVID-19. The data were produced by immunoSEQ multiplex PCR, yet TCRdb's version contains in-frame clones alone and is incomplete. The table shows around 100,000 clones, with about 91% occurring only once. The sequenced sample consisted of peripheral blood. Every receptor here comes from a human donor in a cohort sampled during active COVID-19.

V gene TRBV7-9 combines with J gene TRBJ2-2; possible D gene TRBD2, 6 bases. Trimming cost V 11 bases and J 2 bases, with 24 bases left between them. The CDR3 spans 17 residues. Germline CDR1 is SEHNR and CDR2 is FQNEAQ (reference sequence). CDR3 coding DNA: TGTGCCGGGTCGGGTTCCCTGCGGGGAGGAAACACCGGGGAGCTGTTTTTT. This gives the protein CAGSGSLRGGNTGELFF.

This chain uses TRBV5-1 with TRBJ1-4; a weak D match, TRBD1 (6 bases). This CDR3 contains 16 residues. Germline assignment: CDR1 SGHRS and CDR2 YFSETQ. Deletions cut 8 bases from V and 0 bases from J, with 17 bases between. CDR3 sequence: CASRQGIGSTNEKLFF. The CDR3 DNA reads TGCGCCAGTCGCCAGGGGATCGGGTCAACTAATGAAAAACTGTTTTTT.

V and J are TRBV21-1 and TRBJ2-1; the table gives TRBD2 as D, unverified against the DNA. TRBV21-1 is reported as a pseudogene. This CDR3 region has 18 residues. The chain's CDR3 is CASSKNWREGRSYNEQFF. In DNA, the CDR3 is TGTGCCAGCAGCAAAAATTGGCGGGAGGGTCGCTCCTACAATGAGCAGTTCTTC.

The chain links TRBV27 to TRBJ1-1; D gene unclear. The CDR3 has 13 residues. V lost 6 bases, J lost 2 bases, and 10 bases lay in between. Germline lookup yields CDR1 MNHEY and CDR2 SMNVEV (reference sequence). CDR3 in DNA: TGTGCCAGCAGCCAGGTAGTAAACACTGAAGCTTTCTTT. Encoded protein: CASSQVVNTEAFF.

This chain joins TRBV19 and TRBJ1-1; D is uncertain. V shed 0 bases and J shed 1 base, with 6 bases lying between them. Per the germline V gene, CDR1 is LNHDA and CDR2 is SQIVND (reference sequence). CDR3 length equals 14 residues. Here the CDR3 DNA reads TGTGCCAGTAGTATAGACGCCAGGAACACTGAAGCTTTCTTT. It yields the protein CASSIDARNTEAFF.

This clone was detected a few times. This rearrangement joins TRBV27 to TRBJ2-7; tentative D call: TRBD2 (6 bases). Germline V CDR1 and CDR2: MNHEY, SMNVEV (reference sequence). The CDR3 has 11 amino acids. With 4 bases removed from V and 10 bases from J, the gap between germline ends came to 11 bases. The CDR3 loop reads CASSSPGGQYF. The CDR3 nucleotides read TGTGCCAGCAGTTCCCCCGGGGGACAGTACTTC.

The chain joins TRBV19 to TRBJ2-7; 8 bases fit TRBD1. Losses at the gene ends were 3 bases for V and 2 bases for J; bases not matched to a gene: 6. The CDR3 length is 15 residues. From germline, CDR1 is LNHDA and CDR2 SQIVND (reference sequence). The CDR3 loop reads CASSIGTGHPYEQYF. The CDR3 DNA is TGTGCCAGTAGTATTGGGACAGGTCATCCCTACGAGCAGTACTTC.

This chain uses TRBV29-1 with TRBJ2-2; the match to TRBD2 covers 13 bases. The germline V gene encodes CDR1 SQVTM and CDR2 ANQGSEA. The CDR3 covers 13 residues. V shed 7 bases and J 9 bases; nucleotides not matched to a gene: 5. The CDR3 bases are TGCAGCGCCGGGACTAGCGGGACGAGGGAGCTGTTTTTT. This codes for CSAGTSGTRELFF.

The chain carries TRBV30 and TRBJ1-2, with 7 bases lining up with TRBD1. After removal of 4 bases from V and 4 bases from J, the junction contained 6 bases not matched to a gene. This CDR3 is built from 13 residues. From germline, CDR1 is GTSNPN and CDR2 SVGIG (reference sequence). The CDR3 DNA follows: TGTGCCTGGACAGGGGGGATTCGCTATGGCTACACCTTC. This translates into CAWTGGIRYGYTF.